This T cell receptor beta chain was sequenced in a study of blood T cells in healthy people across ages. Study-wide points: What prevented conclusive comparison of naive and antigen-experienced cells was that PBMCs were unsorted. Naive T cell percentage showed a strong correlation with TCR beta diversity.

Only a few counts were recorded for this clonotype. Its antigen is still unknown. PCR was performed a second time for about 7 to 12 cycles using a sample-barcoded 5' primer and a J-beta primer mix. Every single cDNA molecule received a tag from a template-switch adaptor with 12 random nucleotides. From the 5' RACE reads, TCRdb called clonotypes with MiXCR, one entry per CDR3 protein. This table has hundreds of thousands of distinct CDR3 sequences, under 40% appearing once. The CDR3 is 18 residues long. With 7 bases removed from V and 3 bases from J, the gap between germline ends came to 25 bases. Germline V gives CDR1 MNHNS, CDR2 SASEGT. Donors ranged from about 6 to 90 years old and were healthy Caucasians in Russia.

The sample comprised blood. This rearrangement joins TRBV6-1 to TRBJ2-1; D is undetermined. The receptor was derived from a man between 18 and 29 years old in good health. CDR3 loop: CASTYDPGSTYYYNEQFF. In nucleotides, the CDR3 is TGTGCCAGCACCTATGATCCCGGTTCGACTTACTACTACAATGAGCAGTTCTTC.